The next 18 T cell receptor beta chains were all read from a single sample in a study of cytomegalovirus exposure and HLA in healthy donors. PCR employed 60 Vbeta and 13 Jbeta primers. Produced via immunoSEQ multiplex PCR; TCRdb's table is partial and in-frame only. The top ten clones hold less than 2% of a sample with over 130,000 clones, 60% to 85% of them seen once. The sample comprised PBMCs. These TCRs come from a man aged 40-49 years in good health and CMV-seronegative.

This clone came up a few times. The CDR3 region is CASSLTGVNGEAFF. The CDR3 bases are TGCGCCAGCAGCCTGACAGGGGTTAACGGTGAAGCTTTCTTT. This chain uses TRBV10-2 with TRBJ1-1; 8 positions agree with TRBD1. The length of the CDR3 is 14 residues. V was pared by 6 bases and J by 7 bases, with 10 bases of the junction left unmatched. The germline V gene has CDR1 WSHSY and CDR2 SAAADI.

The chain uses TRBV7-2 and TRBJ2-3; maybe TRBD2 (6 bases). V dropped 4 bases and J dropped 0 bases, with 17 bases sitting between them. The CDR3 has 17 amino acids. Per germline, CDR1 SGHTA and CDR2 FQGNSA. CDR3 nucleotides: TGTGCCAGCAGCTCCGGGGGAGCACTTACTAGCACAGATACGCAGTATTTT. It translates to CASSSGGALTSTDTQYF. Full variable domain (remainder filled in from reference TRBV7-2 and TRBJ2-3): GAGVSQSPSNKVTEKGKDVELRCDPISGHTALYWYRQSLGQGLEFLIYFQGNSAPDKSGLPSDRFSAERTGGSVSTLTIQRTQQEDSAVYLCASSSGGALTSTDTQYFGPGTRLTVL.

The CDR3 loop reads CASSQEGTRHEQYF. DNA of the CDR3: TGTGCCAGCAGCCAAGAGGGGACTAGGCACGAGCAGTACTTC. The chain combines TRBV4-2 with TRBJ2-7; 8 bases align to TRBD2. Germline V gene data show CDR1 as LGHNA and CDR2 as YNFKEQ. CDR3 length: 14 residues. V was clipped by 0 bases and J by 5 bases; unmatched bases: 3.

The chain is built from TRBV28 and TRBJ2-1, with 8 bases lining up with TRBD2. J gave up 5 bases and V 3 bases, and 6 bases lay outside the gene matches. The CDR3 length is 15 residues. The V gene's germline CDR1 is MDHEN and CDR2 SYDVKM. The CDR3 sequence is CASSFRGGLNNEQFF. The CDR3 nucleotides read TGTGCCAGCAGTTTTCGGGGGGGCCTTAACAATGAGCAGTTCTTC. The full variable domain, its missing parts supplied by reference TRBV28 and TRBJ2-1, is DVKVTQSSRYLVKRTGEKVFLECVQDMDHENMFWYRQDPGLGLRLIYFSYDVKMKEKGDIPEGYSVSREKKERFSLILESASTNQTSMYLCASSFRGGLNNEQFFGPGTRLTVL.

V usage is TRBV14 and J usage is TRBJ1-1, with D maybe TRBD1 (5 bases). The CDR3 is made up of 13 amino acids. Trimming removed 6 bases from V and 2 bases from J, with 10 bases in between. Looked up from germline, CDR1 is SGHDN and CDR2 is FVKESK. The CDR3 sequence: CASRFDRNTEAFF. CDR3 nucleotides: TGTGCCAGCAGGTTCGACAGAAACACTGAAGCTTTCTTT. Combining the CDR3 with reference TRBV14 and TRBJ1-1 gives the whole variable domain EAGVTQFPSHSVIEKGQTVTLRCDPISGHDNLYWYRRVMGKEIKFLLHFVKESKQDESGMPNNRFLAERTGGTYSTLKVQPAELEDSGVYFCASRFDRNTEAFFGQGTRLTVV.

This clone was recorded once. The chain uses TRBV7-2 and TRBJ2-5; D might be TRBD2 (6 bases). The germline gives CDR1 SGHTA, CDR2 FQGNSA. This CDR3 spans 13 amino acids. Trimming pared 10 bases from V and 2 bases from J, leaving 14 bases between. CDR3 in DNA: TGTGCCACCAACAGAGGGAGGCAAGAGACCCAGTACTTC. This gives the protein CATNRGRQETQYF.

There are a few counts of this clone. The V gene is TRBV28, the J gene TRBJ1-4; D is unresolved. Germline loops: CDR1 MDHEN, CDR2 SYDVKM. Trimming removed 3 bases at V and 1 base at J, with 6 bases between. The CDR3 sequence is 14 residues long. As DNA, the CDR3 is TGTGCCAGCAGTTTGGCAGAAACTAATGAAAAACTGTTTTTT. Residues: CASSLAETNEKLFF.

This clone was detected a few times. The chain employs TRBV4-2 and TRBJ1-4; 9 bases line up with TRBD1. Trimming cost V 3 bases and J 8 bases; bases outside gene matches: 4. The germline V gene encodes CDR1 LGHNA and CDR2 YNFKEQ. There are 14 residues in the CDR3. This CDR3 reads CASSHWTGDEKLFF. The CDR3 bases are TGTGCCAGCAGCCATTGGACAGGGGACGAAAAACTGTTTTTT.

The genes are TRBV5-1 and TRBJ2-7; 9 bases map to TRBD1. The CDR3 extends over 15 amino acids. V trimming: 0 bases; J trimming: 3 bases; junction bases outside the gene matches: 4. Germline CDR1 reads SGHRS; CDR2 reads YFSETQ. CDR3 residues: CASSLDRDRDYEQYF. The CDR3 bases are TGCGCCAGCAGCTTGGACCGGGACAGGGACTACGAGCAGTACTTC.

Concerning this clone itself: One junction end disagrees with the germline gene, perhaps due to a read error. Different DNA sequences within this sample yield the same CDR3. The V gene is TRBV13, the J gene TRBJ2-1, with a weak D call TRBD2 (7 bases). This CDR3 is 15 amino acids long. Germline CDR1 PRHDT, CDR2 FYEKMQ (reference sequence). The CDR3 loop is CASSPRGAHYNEQFF. The CDR3, as DNA: TGTGCTAGCAGCCCACGGGGGGCACACTACAATGAGCAGTTCTTC.

V is TRBV7-2 and J is TRBJ1-2; 7 bases line up with TRBD1. V was pared by 5 bases and J by 6 bases, with 6 bases of the junction left unmatched. The CDR3 has 13 amino acids. Germline V gene lookup returns CDR1 SGHTA and CDR2 FQGNSA. The CDR3 loop reads CASSPGQVDGYTF. The CDR3 nucleotides are TGTGCCAGCAGCCCAGGACAGGTCGATGGCTACACCTTC.

This chain uses TRBV19 with TRBJ2-7, with 10 positions matching TRBD1. The CDR3 is 14 amino acids. V dropped 3 bases and J dropped 5; count of bases not matched to a gene: 4. Germline CDR1 and CDR2: LNHDA and SQIVND (reference sequence). CDR3 bases: TGTGCCAGTAGTATCGGGACAGGGGACCACGAGCAGTACTTC. Protein product: CASSIGTGDHEQYF.

This chain connects TRBV19 to TRBJ1-6; 8 bases map to TRBD1. The CDR3 consists of 16 residues. Per the germline V gene, CDR1 is LNHDA and CDR2 is SQIVND (reference sequence). Trimming cost V 3 bases and J 9 bases; bases outside gene matches: 10. The CDR3: CASSISGTGLGSPLHF. As DNA, the CDR3 is TGTGCCAGTAGTATTTCGGGGACAGGTCTCGGTTCACCCCTCCACTTT.

J is TRBJ2-7 and V is TRBV7-2; a weak D match, TRBD1 (6 bases). Germline CDR1 reads SGHTA; CDR2 reads FQGNSA. V was pared by 1 base and J by 12 bases, with 16 bases between. CDR3 length: 13 amino acids. The CDR3 loop is CASSLETGRQRYF. The DNA of the CDR3 is TGTGCCAGCAGCTTAGAAACAGGGCGTCAACGGTACTTC.

This clone was recorded once. V usage is TRBV25-1 and J usage is TRBJ2-7; 9 bases fit TRBD1. Losses at the gene ends were 4 bases for V and 2 bases for J; bases not matched to a gene: 3. The germline V gene has CDR1 MGHDK and CDR2 SYGVNS. The CDR3 is made up of 14 amino acids. CDR3 sequence reads: CASSGGTGTYEQYF. The CDR3 DNA is TGTGCCAGCAGTGGCGGGACAGGGACCTACGAGCAGTACTTC.

The rearrangement links TRBV28 to TRBJ2-3, with 9 bases that match TRBD2. The germline V gene encodes CDR1 MDHEN and CDR2 SYDVKM. The CDR3 loop spans 15 amino acids. Losses at the gene ends were 4 bases for V and 1 base for J; bases not matched to a gene: 3. This CDR3 reads CASSWTSAGTDTQYF. CDR3 DNA: TGTGCCAGCAGTTGGACTAGCGCAGGCACAGATACGCAGTATTTT.

J is TRBJ1-2 and V is TRBV30; 7 nucleotides align to TRBD1. The length of the CDR3 is 13 residues. Germline V gene lookup returns CDR1 GTSNPN and CDR2 SVGIG (reference sequence). V dropped 3 bases and J dropped 2; count of bases not matched to a gene: 3. CDR3 amino acids: CAWSGRGNYGYTF. CDR3 in DNA: TGTGCCTGGAGCGGCAGGGGGAACTATGGCTACACCTTC.

V is TRBV30 and J is TRBJ2-2; 11 positions match TRBD2. The CDR3 totals 18 residues. The germline V gene has CDR1 GTSNPN and CDR2 SVGIG (reference sequence). Unmatched junction bases numbered 12, after V lost 0 bases and J lost 6 bases. Written as DNA, the CDR3 is TGTGCCTGGAGTGTACTCGGACTAGCGGGCGGAAGGGCCGGGGAGCTGTTTTTT. This sequence encodes CAWSVLGLAGGRAGELFF.